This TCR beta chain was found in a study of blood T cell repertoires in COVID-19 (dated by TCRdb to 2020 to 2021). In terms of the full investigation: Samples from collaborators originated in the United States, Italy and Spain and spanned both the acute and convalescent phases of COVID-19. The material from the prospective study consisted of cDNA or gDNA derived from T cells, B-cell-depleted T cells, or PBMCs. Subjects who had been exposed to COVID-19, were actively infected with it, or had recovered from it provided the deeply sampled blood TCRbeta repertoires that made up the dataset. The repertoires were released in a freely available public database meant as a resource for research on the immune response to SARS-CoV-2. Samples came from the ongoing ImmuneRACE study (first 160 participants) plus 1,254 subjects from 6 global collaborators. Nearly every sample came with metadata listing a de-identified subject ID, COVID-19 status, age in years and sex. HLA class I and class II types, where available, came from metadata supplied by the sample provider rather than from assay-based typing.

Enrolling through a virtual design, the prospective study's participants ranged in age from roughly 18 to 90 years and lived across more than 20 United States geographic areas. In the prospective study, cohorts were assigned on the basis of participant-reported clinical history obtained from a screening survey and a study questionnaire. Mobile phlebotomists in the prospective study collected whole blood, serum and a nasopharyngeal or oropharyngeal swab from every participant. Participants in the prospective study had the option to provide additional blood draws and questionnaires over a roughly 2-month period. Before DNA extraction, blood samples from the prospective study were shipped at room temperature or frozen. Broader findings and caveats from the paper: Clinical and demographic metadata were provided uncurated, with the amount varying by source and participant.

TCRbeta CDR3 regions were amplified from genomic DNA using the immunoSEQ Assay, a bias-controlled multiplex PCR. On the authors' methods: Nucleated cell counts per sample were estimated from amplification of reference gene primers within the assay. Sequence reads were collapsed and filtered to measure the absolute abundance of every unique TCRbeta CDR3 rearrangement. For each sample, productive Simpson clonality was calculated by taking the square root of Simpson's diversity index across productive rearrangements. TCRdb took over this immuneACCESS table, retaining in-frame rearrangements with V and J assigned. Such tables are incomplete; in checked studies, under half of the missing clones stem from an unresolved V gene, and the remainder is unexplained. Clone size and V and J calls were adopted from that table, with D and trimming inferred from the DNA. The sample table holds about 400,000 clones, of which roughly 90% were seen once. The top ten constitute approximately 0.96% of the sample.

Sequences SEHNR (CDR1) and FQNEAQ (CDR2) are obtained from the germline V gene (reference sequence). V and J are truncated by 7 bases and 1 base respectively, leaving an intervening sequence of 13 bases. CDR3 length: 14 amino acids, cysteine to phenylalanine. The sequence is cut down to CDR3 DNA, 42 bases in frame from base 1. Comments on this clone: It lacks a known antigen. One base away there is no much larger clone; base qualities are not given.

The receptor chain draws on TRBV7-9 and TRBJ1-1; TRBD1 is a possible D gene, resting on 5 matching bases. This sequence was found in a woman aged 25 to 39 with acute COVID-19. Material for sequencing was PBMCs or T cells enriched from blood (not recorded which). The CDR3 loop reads CASTLDSPNTEAFF. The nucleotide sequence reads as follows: TGTGCCAGCACTCTAGACAGCCCGAACACTGAAGCTTTCTTT.